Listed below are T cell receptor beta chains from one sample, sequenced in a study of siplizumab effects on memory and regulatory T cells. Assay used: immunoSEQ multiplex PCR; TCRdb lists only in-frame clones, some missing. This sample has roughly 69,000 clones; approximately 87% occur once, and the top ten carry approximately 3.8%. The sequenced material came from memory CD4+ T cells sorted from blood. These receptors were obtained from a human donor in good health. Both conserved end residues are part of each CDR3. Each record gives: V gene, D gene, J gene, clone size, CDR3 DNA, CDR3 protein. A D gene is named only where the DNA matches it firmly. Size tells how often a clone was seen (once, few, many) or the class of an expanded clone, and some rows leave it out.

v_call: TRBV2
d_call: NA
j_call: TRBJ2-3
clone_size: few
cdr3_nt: TGTGCCAGCACTACCCGACAGTCTAGCACAGATACGCAGTATTTT
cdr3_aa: CASTTRQSSTDTQYF

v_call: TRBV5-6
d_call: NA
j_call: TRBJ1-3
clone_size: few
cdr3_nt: TGTGCCAGCAGTGTCGGGAGAAGCACCATATATTTT
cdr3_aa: CASSVGRSTIYF

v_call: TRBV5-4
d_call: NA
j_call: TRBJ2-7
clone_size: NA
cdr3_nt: TGTGCCAGCAGTGCCTACCCTACGAGCAGTACGCATTACTTC
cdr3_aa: CASSAYPTSSTHYF

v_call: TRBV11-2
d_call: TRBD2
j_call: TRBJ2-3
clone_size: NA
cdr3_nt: TGTGCCAGCAGCCTTACTAGCGGGTACCTCACAGATACGCAGTATTTT
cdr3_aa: CASSLTSGYLTDTQYF

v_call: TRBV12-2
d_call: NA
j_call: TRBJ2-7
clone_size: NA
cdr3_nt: TGTGCAAGTCGCTTTTCTACAGGCCAACCCATGCCCGTCTACGAGCAGTACTTC
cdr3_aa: CASRFSTGQPMPVYEQYF

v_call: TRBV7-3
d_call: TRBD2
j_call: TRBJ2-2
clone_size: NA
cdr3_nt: TGTGCCAGCAGCTCTTCGGCCGCGGGAGGGTTCACCGGGGAGCTGTTTTTT
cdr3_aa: CASSSSAAGGFTGELFF

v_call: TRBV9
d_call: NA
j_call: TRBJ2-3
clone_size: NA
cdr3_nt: TGTGCCAGCAGCATTCGGGGTACGCAGTATTTT
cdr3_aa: CASSIRGTQYF

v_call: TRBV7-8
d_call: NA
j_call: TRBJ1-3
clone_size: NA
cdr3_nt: TGTGCCAGCAGCTTACGTCAGCTCGAGGCTGGAAACACCATATATTTT
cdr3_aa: CASSLRQLEAGNTIYF

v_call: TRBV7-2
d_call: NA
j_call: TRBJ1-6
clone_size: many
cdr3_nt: TGTGCCAGCAGCTTAGCGTCCAATTCACCCCTCCACTTT
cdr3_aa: CASSLASNSPLHF

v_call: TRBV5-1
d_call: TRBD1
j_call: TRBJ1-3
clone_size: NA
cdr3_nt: TGCGCCAGCAGCTTGGCCAAGACAGGGCTGGACACCATATATTTT
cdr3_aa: CASSLAKTGLDTIYF

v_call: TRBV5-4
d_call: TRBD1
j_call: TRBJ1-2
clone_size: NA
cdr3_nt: TGTGCCAGCAGCCCACAGGGGTCCTATGGCTACACCTTC
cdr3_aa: CASSPQGSYGYTF

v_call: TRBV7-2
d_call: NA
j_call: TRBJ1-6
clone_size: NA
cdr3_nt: TGTGCCAGCAGCTTAAGGCTCGGAAATTCACCCCTCCACTTT
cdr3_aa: CASSLRLGNSPLHF

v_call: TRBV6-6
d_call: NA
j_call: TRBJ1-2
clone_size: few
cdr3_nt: TGTGCCGCCAGGGGTCGTGGCTACACCTTC
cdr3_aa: CAARGRGYTF

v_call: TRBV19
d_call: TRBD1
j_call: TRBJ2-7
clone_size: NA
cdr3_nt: TGTGCCAGTAGTAGCGGACAGGGGGCCCGGGAGCAGTACTTC
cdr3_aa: CASSSGQGAREQYF

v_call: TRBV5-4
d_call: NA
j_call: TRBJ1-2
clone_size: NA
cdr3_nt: TGTGCCAGCAGCTCCGCCGGGGGACGGGCATATGGCTACACCTTC
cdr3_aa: CASSSAGGRAYGYTF

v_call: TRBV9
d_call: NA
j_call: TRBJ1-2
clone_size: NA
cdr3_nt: TGTGCCAGCAGCTCCCAACACTATGGCTACACCTTC
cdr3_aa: CASSSQHYGYTF

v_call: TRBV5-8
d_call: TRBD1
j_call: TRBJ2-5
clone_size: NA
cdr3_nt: TGTGCCAGCAGCTTGGGACAGGGCAAAGAGACCCAGTACTTC
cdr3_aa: CASSLGQGKETQYF

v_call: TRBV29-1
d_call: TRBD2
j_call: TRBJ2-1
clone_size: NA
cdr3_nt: TGCAGCGTTGATTATAGCGGGAGGCCGGGTAATGAGCAGTTCTTC
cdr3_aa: CSVDYSGRPGNEQFF

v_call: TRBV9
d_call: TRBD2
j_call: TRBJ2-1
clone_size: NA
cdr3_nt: TGTGCCAGCAGCGCCCAGACTAGCGGGAGGGGAGATGAGCAGTTCTTC
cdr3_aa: CASSAQTSGRGDEQFF

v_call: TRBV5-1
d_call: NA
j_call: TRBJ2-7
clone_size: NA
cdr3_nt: TGCGCCAGCAGCTTCTTCGGCGGCCAGCTTGCTAACGAGCAGTACTTC
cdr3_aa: CASSFFGGQLANEQYF

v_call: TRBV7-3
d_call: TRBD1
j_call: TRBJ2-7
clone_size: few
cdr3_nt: TGTGCCAGCAGCTTATCAGGGGGCGACGAGCAGTACTTC
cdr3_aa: CASSLSGGDEQYF

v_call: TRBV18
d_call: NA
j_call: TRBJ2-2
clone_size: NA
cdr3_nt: TGTGCCAGCTCACCCCCGGGACAAATCGCGAACACCGGGGAGCTGTTTTTT
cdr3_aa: CASSPPGQIANTGELFF

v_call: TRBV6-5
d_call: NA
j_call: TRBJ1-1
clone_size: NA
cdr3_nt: TGTGCCAGCAGGCCAGGGGTACAGACCACTGAAGCTTTCTTT
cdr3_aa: CASRPGVQTTEAFF

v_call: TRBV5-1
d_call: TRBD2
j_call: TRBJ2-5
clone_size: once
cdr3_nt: TGCGCCAGCAGCCCTACAATCCTTAATAGCGGGCACGGGCAAGAGACCCAGTACTTC
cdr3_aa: CASSPTILNSGHGQETQYF

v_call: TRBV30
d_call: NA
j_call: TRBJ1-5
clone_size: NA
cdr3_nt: TGTGCCTGGAGTGTAGGGGACCTAAATCAGCCCCAGCATTTT
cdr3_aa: CAWSVGDLNQPQHF

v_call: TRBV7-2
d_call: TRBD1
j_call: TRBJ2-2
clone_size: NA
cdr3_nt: TGTGCCAGCAGCTCGCGGACAGGCCGAGGCGGGGAGCTGTTTTTT
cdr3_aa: CASSSRTGRGGELFF

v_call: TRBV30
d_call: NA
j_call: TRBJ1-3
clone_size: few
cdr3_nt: TGTGCCTGGGACAGTAGCGGAAACACCATATATTTT
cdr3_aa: CAWDSSGNTIYF

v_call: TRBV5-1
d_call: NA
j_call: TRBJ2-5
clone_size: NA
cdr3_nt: TGCGCCAGCAGCTTGGACCAGCCCGGGACCCAAGAGACCCAGTACTTC
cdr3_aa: CASSLDQPGTQETQYF

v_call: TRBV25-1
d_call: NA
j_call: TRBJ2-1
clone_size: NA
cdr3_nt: TGTGCCAGCAGCCCAACGGAGCGCTATGAGCAGTTCTTC
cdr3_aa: CASSPTERYEQFF

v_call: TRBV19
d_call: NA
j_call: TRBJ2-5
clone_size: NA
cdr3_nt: TGTGCCAGTAGCCAAGGGGGTTTCAGCGGGACCCAGTACTTC
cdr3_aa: CASSQGGFSGTQYF

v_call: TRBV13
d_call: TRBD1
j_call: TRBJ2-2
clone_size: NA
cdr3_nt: TGTGCCAGCAGCCAGGGACAGGGTGGCACCGGGGAGCTGTTTTTT
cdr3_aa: CASSQGQGGTGELFF

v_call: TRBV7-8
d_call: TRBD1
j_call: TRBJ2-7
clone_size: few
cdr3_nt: TGTGCCAGCAGCTTAGATTCGGGACAGAGCCTCTACGAGCAGTACTTC
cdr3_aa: CASSLDSGQSLYEQYF

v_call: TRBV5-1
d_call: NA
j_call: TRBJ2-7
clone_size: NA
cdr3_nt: TGCGCCAGCAGCTTGGACAGGGTTCCGGACGAGCAGTACTTC
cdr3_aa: CASSLDRVPDEQYF

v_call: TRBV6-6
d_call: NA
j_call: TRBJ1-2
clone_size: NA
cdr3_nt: TGTGCGTCGGGGGACTATGGCTACACCTTC
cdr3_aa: CASGDYGYTF

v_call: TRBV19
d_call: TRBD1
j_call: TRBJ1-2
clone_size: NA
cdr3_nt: TGTGCCAGTAGTGGGGGACAGGAGGTTTTAAGAGGCTACACCTTC
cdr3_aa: CASSGGQEVLRGYTF

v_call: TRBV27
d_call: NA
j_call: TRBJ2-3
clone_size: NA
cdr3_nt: TGTGCCAGCAGTTTCTGGCTGTCCGGCACAGATACGCAGTATTTT
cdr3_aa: CASSFWLSGTDTQYF

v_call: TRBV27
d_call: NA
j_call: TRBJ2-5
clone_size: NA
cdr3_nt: TGTGCCAGCAGTTTCTCTATCGGTAAAGGGGAAGAGACCCAGTACTTC
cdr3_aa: CASSFSIGKGEETQYF

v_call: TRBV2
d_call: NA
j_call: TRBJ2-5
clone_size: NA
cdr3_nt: TGTGCCAGCAGGCTGACAAACCAAGAGACCCAGTACTTC
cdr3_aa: CASRLTNQETQYF

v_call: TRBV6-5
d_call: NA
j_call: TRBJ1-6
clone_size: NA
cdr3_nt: TGTGCCAGCAGTTACTCGGGGGGGGACAATTCACCCCTCCACTTT
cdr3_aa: CASSYSGGDNSPLHF

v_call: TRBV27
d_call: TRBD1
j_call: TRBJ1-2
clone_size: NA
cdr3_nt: TGTGCCAGCAGTTCCCCGGGACAGGCCGCGGGCTACACCTTC
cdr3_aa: CASSSPGQAAGYTF

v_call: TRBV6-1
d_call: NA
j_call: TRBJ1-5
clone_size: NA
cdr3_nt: TGTGCCAGCAGTGGGGGGCCGGGAGTTAATCAGCCCCAGCATTTT
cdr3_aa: CASSGGPGVNQPQHF

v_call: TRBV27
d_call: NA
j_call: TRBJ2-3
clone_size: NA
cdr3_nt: TGTGCCAGCAGTTTGACTTCGGACATAGGATTGGAGTATTTT
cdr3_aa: CASSLTSDIGLEYF

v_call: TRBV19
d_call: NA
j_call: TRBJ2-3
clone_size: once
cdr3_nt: TGTGCCAGTACGGACTCGGGACGGAGGAGCACAGATACGCAGTATTTT
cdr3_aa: CASTDSGRRSTDTQYF

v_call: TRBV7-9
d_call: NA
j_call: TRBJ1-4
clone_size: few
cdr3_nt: TGTGCCAGCAGCCAATCGCCAGCAACTAATGAAAAACTGTTTTTT
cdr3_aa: CASSQSPATNEKLFF

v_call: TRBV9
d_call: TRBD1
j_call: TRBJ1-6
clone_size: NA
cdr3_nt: TGTGCCAGCAGCGCCCGGGACAGTCATTCACCCCTCCACTTT
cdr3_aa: CASSARDSHSPLHF

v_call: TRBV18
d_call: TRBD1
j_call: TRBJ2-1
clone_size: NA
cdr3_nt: TGTGCCAGCTCACCACCCGACAGGGGGCGCCCCGGGGAGCAGTTCTTC
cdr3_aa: CASSPPDRGRPGEQFF

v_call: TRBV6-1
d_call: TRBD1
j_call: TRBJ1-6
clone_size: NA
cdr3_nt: TGTGCCAGCAGTGAACCTACAGGGGGCGGTTCACCCCTCCACTTT
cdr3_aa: CASSEPTGGGSPLHF

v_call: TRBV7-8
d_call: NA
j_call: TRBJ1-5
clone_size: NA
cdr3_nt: TGTGCCAGCAGCTTAGAAGGGATAGGGAATCAGCCCCAGCATTTT
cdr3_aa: CASSLEGIGNQPQHF

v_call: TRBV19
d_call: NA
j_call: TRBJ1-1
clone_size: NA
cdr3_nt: TGTGCCAGTAGAGGCGGCAGTTCGACGGCTTTCTTT
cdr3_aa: CASRGGSSTAFF

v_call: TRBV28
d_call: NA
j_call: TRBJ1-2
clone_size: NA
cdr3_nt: TGTGCCAGCAGTTCTACAGTCTATGGCTACACCTTC
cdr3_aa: CASSSTVYGYTF

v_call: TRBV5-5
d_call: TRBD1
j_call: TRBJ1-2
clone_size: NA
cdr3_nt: TGTGCCAGCAGCCCAGGACAGGGGCGGTTTGGCTACACCTTC
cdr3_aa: CASSPGQGRFGYTF

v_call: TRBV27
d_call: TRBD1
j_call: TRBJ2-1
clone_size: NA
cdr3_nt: TGTGCCAGCAGTCAGGACAGGGGGGGGTACAATGAGCAGTTCTTC
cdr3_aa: CASSQDRGGYNEQFF

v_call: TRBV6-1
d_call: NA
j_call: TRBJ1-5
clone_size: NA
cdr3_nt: TGTGCCAGCAGTGCCGGGTCTCGGAGCAATCAGCCCCAGCATTTT
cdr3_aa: CASSAGSRSNQPQHF

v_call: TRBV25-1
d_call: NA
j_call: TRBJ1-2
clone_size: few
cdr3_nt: TGTGCCAGCAGTGAGAACTACAGGGATGGCTACACCTTC
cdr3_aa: CASSENYRDGYTF

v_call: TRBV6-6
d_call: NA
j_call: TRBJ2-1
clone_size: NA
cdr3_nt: TGTGCCAGCAGTCACGGACCCGACTCCTACAATGAGCAGTTCTTC
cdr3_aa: CASSHGPDSYNEQFF

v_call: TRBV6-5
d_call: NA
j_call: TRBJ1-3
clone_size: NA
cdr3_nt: TGTGCCAGCAGTTACTCGCAGGGGAAGGGAAACACCATATATTTT
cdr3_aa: CASSYSQGKGNTIYF

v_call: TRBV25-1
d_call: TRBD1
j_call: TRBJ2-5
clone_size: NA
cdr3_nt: TGTGCCAGCAGTGCCCCGACAGGGCGGGAGACCCAGTACTTC
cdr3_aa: CASSAPTGRETQYF